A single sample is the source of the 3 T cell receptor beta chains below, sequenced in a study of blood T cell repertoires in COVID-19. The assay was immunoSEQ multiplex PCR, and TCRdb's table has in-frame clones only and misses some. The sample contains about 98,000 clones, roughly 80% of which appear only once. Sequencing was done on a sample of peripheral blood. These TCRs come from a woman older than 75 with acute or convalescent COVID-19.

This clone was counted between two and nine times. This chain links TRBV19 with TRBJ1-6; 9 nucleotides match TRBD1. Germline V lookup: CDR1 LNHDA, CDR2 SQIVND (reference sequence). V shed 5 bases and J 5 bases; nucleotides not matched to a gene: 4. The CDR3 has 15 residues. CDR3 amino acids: CASSQRDRDNSPLHF. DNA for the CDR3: TGTGCCAGTAGTCAACGGGACAGGGATAATTCACCCCTCCACTTT.

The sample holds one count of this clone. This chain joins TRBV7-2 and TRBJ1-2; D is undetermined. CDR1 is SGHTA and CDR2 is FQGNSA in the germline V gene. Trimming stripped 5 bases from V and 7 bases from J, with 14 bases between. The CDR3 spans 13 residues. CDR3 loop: CASSTETGGGYTF. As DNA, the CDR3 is TGTGCCAGCAGCACGGAGACCGGAGGTGGCTACACCTTC.

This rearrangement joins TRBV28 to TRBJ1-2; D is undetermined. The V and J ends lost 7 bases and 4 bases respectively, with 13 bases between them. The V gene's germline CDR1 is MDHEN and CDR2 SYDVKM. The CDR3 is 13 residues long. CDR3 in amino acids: CASKEGRTYGYTF. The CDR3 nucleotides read TGTGCCAGCAAGGAGGGCCGTACCTATGGCTACACCTTC.